These 13 T cell receptor beta chains were all obtained from the same sample, sequenced in a study of T cell changes during pregnancy in multiple sclerosis. Method: immunoSEQ multiplex PCR; TCRdb's copy keeps in-frame clones and lacks some. Of about 72,000 clones in the sample, 90% to 95% were seen once. This sample comprised peripheral blood, obtained in the first trimester of pregnancy. All receptors come from a female donor in good health, enrolled as a control in a pregnancy study.

The J gene is TRBJ2-7, the V gene TRBV7-2; TRBD2 aligns across 7 bases. V lost 5 bases, J lost 4 bases, and 8 bases stayed unmatched. Looked up from germline, CDR1 is SGHTA and CDR2 is FQGNSA. CDR3 length equals 14 residues. CDR3 DNA sequence: TGTGCCAGCAGCCTCGGACTAGAAGCATACGAGCAGTACTTC. Encoded protein: CASSLGLEAYEQYF.

The CDR3 is CASSSGLELNTGELFF. The CDR3 DNA reads as TGTGCCAGCAGCTCTGGACTAGAGCTAAACACCGGGGAGCTGTTTTTT. V is TRBV7-9 and J is TRBJ2-2; TRBD2 matches 7 bases. J gave up 2 bases and V 4 bases, and 7 bases lay outside the gene matches. The CDR3 has 16 amino acids. CDR1 and CDR2 from the germline V gene are SEHNR and FQNEAQ (reference sequence). Combining the CDR3 with reference TRBV7-9 and TRBJ2-2 gives the whole variable domain DTGVSQNPRHKITKRGQNVTFRCDPISEHNRLYWYRQTLGQGPEFLTYFQNEAQLEKSRLLSDRFSAERPKGSFSTLEIQRTEQGDSAMYLCASSSGLELNTGELFFGEGSRLTVL.

V is TRBV6-5 and J is TRBJ2-7; perhaps TRBD2 as D (6 bases). The V end lost 6 bases, the J end lost 3 bases, and 15 bases lay between the germline ends. The CDR3 spans 14 residues. The germline V gene encodes CDR1 MNHEY and CDR2 SVGAGI. The CDR3 protein is CASRSWGDLYEQYF. The CDR3 DNA follows: TGTGCCAGCAGATCTTGGGGGGACCTCTACGAGCAGTACTTC.

The J gene is TRBJ2-1, the V gene TRBV9, with D maybe TRBD2 (6 bases). Per germline, CDR1 SGDLS and CDR2 YYNGEE. V lost 0 bases to trimming and J lost 3 bases, with 13 bases between them. This CDR3 is built from 16 residues. The CDR3 sequence is CASSVGPGEIYNEQFF. Here the CDR3 DNA reads TGTGCCAGCAGCGTAGGACCGGGAGAGATCTACAATGAGCAGTTCTTC.

CDR3 region: CASSPVVGQGVWPYF. As DNA, the CDR3 is TGTGCCAGCAGCCCAGTGGTCGGACAGGGTGTTTGGCCGTACTTC. The chain is built from TRBV7-8 and TRBJ2-7, with 8 positions matching TRBD1. J was trimmed by 12 bases and V by 5 bases; bases with no gene match: 18. CDR1 is SGHVS and CDR2 is FQNEAQ in the germline V gene. The CDR3 covers 15 residues.

The V gene is TRBV19, the J gene TRBJ2-7; 10 bases agree with TRBD2. Germline V gene lookup returns CDR1 LNHDA and CDR2 SQIVND (reference sequence). Trimming cost V 6 bases and J 1 base; bases outside gene matches: 6. This CDR3 comprises 15 residues. Here the CDR3 DNA reads TGTGCCAGTAGCCCTAGCGGGAGAGGGTCCTACGAGCAGTACTTC. Translation gives CASSPSGRGSYEQYF.

The genes are TRBV5-3 and TRBJ2-7, with D maybe TRBD2 (5 bases). TRBV5-3 is an ORF, and what it does is uncertain. The CDR3 is made up of 14 amino acids. The V and J ends lost 4 bases and 9 bases respectively, with 20 bases between them. Written as DNA, the CDR3 is TGTGCCAGAAGCCATAGACTTATCCGAGGGTTGCAGTACTTC. It codes for CARSHRLIRGLQYF.

The V gene is TRBV11-2, the J gene TRBJ2-2, with 7 bases aligning to TRBD1. CDR3 size: 19 residues. Germline V gives CDR1 SGHAT, CDR2 FQNNGV. The V and J ends lost 2 bases and 7 bases, in that order; junction bases with no gene match: 19. DNA of the CDR3: TGTGCCAGCAGCTTAACGTACGAGGGGGCGTCGACGTTTGGCGGGGAGCTGTTTTTT. Its protein product is CASSLTYEGASTFGGELFF.

This chain uses TRBV6-1 with TRBJ2-7, with 10 nucleotides matching TRBD1. The J segment lost 7 bases and the V segment lost 5 bases, leaving 11 bases of the junction unmatched. The V gene's germline CDR1 is MNHNS and CDR2 SASEGT. The CDR3 extends over 15 amino acids. The CDR3 DNA reads as TGTGCCAGCAGTCCCAGACAGGGGGCGACGGATGAGCAGTACTTC. Its protein product is CASSPRQGATDEQYF.

The V call is TRBV28, the J call TRBJ1-1; D not certain. The germline V and J ends were trimmed by 2 bases and 10 bases, with 14 bases remaining between them. CDR1 MDHEN and CDR2 SYDVKM come from the germline V gene. The length of the CDR3 is 13 residues. This chain's CDR3 is CASSLEGGRGAFF. The CDR3 region has the DNA TGTGCCAGCAGTTTAGAGGGTGGACGCGGAGCTTTCTTT.

The sample holds one count of this clone. The chain combines TRBV5-5 with TRBJ1-5, with D maybe TRBD1 (5 bases). Germline values: CDR1 SGHKS, CDR2 YYEKEE (reference sequence). The CDR3 is made up of 14 amino acids. With 0 bases removed from V and 5 bases from J, the gap between germline ends came to 9 bases. CDR3 amino acids: CASSLAGGDQPQHF. Here the CDR3 DNA reads TGTGCCAGCAGCTTGGCCGGGGGAGATCAGCCCCAGCATTTT.

The gene calls are TRBV7-2 and TRBJ2-3, with 9 bases lining up with TRBD2. V trimming: 2 bases; J trimming: 5 bases; junction bases outside the gene matches: 2. Germline V lookup: CDR1 SGHTA, CDR2 FQGNSA. The CDR3 is made up of 14 amino acids. The CDR3 region has the DNA TGTGCCAGCAGCTTACAACTAGCGGGAGATACGCAGTATTTT. Protein sequence: CASSLQLAGDTQYF.

The chain couples TRBV4-1 to TRBJ2-5, with 9 bases identical to TRBD2. Looked up from germline, CDR1 is MGHRA and CDR2 is YSYEKL. Unmatched junction bases numbered 10, after V lost 3 bases and J lost 2 bases. CDR3 length: 17 amino acids. CDR3 protein: CASSHRGPSGRQETQYF. The CDR3 nucleotides read TGCGCCAGCAGCCACCGGGGTCCCAGCGGGAGGCAAGAGACCCAGTACTTC.